This TCR beta chain was captured in a study of regulatory T cells in long-lasting Graves disease. Through Arm-PCR of CDR3 regions and iRepertoire HTBI primers, TCR beta libraries were built. TCRdb re-called the multiplex PCR reads with MiXCR, one entry per CDR3 protein. The data show some 320,000 distinct CDR3 sequences, 15% to 20% seen once. V shed 5 bases and J shed 0 bases, with 20 bases lying between them. Germline values: CDR1 SNHLY, CDR2 FYNNEI. This CDR3 region has 19 residues. Worth noting for this clonotype: Its antigen is undetermined. This likely stems from a read error, as it lies one base from a far larger clone.

Documented time point: newly diagnosed GD, antithyroid drugs for less than 3 months. PBMC RNA was the source of the TCR library. An endocrinology unit in Xi'an, China, supplied the patients. Points from the study as a whole: Favoring TRBV28, TRBJ1-2 and TRBJ2-5 was a feature seen in persistent disease. Clonotypes that were public and shared totalled fewer than 3,500 in persistent patients versus 850 to 1,000 in new patients.

This rearrangement joins TRBV2 to TRBJ1-6; tentatively, D is TRBD1 (5 bases). Sequencing used peripheral blood mononuclear cells (PBMCs), obtained at new diagnosis, from a patient treated with antithyroid drugs. The receptor was derived from a female donor with Graves disease. CDR3 DNA: TGTGCCAGCAGTTTCCACCAGGGCAGGGAAAGCTCCTATAATTCACCCCTCCACTTT. Translation: CASSFHQGRESSYNSPLHF.